This T cell receptor (beta chain) was sequenced in a study of blood T cell repertoires in COVID-19. In the authors' workflow: Amplified reference gene primers provided the basis for estimating nucleated cell counts. Generated by immunoSEQ multiplex PCR, the TCRdb table keeps only in-frame clones and is missing some. D and trimming come from the DNA, and the V and J calls and clone size come from that table. The data hold some 160,000 clones, with around 84% observed a single time. Clinical history as reported by participants underpinned cohort assignment. Resolution of symptoms, clearance, or two negative PCRs was present in recovered Cohort 3 donors. The germline V gene encodes CDR1 SQVTM and CDR2 ANQGSEA. After removal of 7 bases from V and 0 bases from J, the junction contained 5 bases not matched to a gene. The length of the CDR3 is 13 residues.

This chain connects TRBV29-1 to TRBJ1-1; 7 bases line up with TRBD1. The TCR originated in a woman aged 50 to 65 who had recovered from COVID-19. Sequencing was carried out using PBMCs or T cells enriched from blood (not recorded which). The CDR3 sequence: CSADRVLNTEAFF. The CDR3 DNA sequence: TGCAGCGCCGACAGGGTCTTGAACACTGAAGCTTTCTTT.